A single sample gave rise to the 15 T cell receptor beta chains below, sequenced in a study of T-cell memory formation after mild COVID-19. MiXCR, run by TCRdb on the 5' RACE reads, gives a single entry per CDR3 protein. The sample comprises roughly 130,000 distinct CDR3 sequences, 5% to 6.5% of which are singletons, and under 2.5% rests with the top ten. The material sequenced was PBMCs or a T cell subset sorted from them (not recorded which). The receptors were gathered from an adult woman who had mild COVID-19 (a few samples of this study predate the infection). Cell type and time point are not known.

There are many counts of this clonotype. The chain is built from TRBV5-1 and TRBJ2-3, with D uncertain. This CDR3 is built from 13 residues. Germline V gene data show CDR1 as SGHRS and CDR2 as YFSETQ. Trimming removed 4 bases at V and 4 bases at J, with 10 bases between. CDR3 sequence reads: CASSPGVADTQYF. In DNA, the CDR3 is TGCGCCAGCAGCCCTGGCGTGGCAGATACGCAGTATTTT. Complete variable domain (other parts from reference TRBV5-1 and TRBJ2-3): KAGVTQTPRYLIKTRGQQVTLSCSPISGHRSVSWYQQTPGQGLQFLFEYFSETQRNKGNFPGRFSGRQFSNSRSEMNVSTLELGDSALYLCASSPGVADTQYFGPGTRLTVL.

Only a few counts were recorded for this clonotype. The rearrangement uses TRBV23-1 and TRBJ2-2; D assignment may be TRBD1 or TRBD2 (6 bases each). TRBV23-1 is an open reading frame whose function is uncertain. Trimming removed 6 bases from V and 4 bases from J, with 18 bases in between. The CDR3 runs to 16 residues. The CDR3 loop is CASSPLGGQVTGELFF. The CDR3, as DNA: TGCGCCAGCAGCCCCCTAGGGGGGCAGGTCACCGGGGAGCTGTTTTTT.

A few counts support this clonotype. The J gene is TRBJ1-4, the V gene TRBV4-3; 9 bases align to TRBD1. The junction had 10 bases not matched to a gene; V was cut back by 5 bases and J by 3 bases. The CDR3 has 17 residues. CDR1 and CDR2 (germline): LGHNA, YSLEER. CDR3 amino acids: CASSKGDRVRANEKLFF. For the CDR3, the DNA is TGCGCCAGCAGCAAAGGGGACAGGGTGAGAGCTAATGAAAAACTGTTTTTT.

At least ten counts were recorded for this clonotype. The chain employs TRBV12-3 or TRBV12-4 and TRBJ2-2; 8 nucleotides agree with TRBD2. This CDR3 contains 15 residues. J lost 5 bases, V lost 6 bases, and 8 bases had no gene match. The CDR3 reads CASSLGLVGTGELFF. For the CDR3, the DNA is TGTGCCAGCAGCCTGGGACTAGTCGGAACCGGGGAGCTGTTTTTT.

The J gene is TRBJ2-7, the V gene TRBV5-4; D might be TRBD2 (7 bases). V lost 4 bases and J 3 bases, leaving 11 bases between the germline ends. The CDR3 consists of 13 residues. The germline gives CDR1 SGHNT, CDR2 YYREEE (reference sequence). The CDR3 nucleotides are TGTGCCAGCAGCCGGGGGGCAGTCTACGAGCAGTACTTC. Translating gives CASSRGAVYEQYF.

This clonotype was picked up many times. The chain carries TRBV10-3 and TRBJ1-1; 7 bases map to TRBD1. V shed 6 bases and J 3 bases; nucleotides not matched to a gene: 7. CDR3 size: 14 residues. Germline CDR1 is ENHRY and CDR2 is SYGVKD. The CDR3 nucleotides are TGTGCCATCAGGGGGACAGTTAAGGACACTGAAGCTTTCTTT. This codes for CAIRGTVKDTEAFF.

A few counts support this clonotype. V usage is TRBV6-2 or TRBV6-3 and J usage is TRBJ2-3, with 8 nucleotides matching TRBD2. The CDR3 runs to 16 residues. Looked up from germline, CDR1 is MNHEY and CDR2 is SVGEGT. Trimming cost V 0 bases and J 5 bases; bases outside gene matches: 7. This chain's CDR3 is CASSYSRSGGRDTQYF. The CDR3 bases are TGTGCCAGCAGTTACTCGAGAAGCGGGGGCAGAGATACGCAGTATTTT.

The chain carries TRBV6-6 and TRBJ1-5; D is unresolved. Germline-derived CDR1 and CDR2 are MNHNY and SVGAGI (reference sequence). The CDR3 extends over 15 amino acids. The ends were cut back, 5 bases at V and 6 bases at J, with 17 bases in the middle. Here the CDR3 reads CASSRLRSAGQPQHF. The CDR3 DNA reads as TGTGCCAGCAGTCGCCTCCGGAGCGCGGGTCAGCCCCAGCATTTT.

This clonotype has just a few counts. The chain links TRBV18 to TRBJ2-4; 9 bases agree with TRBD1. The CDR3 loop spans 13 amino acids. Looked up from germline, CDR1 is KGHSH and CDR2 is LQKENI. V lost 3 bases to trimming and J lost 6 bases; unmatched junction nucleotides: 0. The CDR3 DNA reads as TGTGCCAGCTCACCGGGACAGGGAAACATTCAGTACTTC. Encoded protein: CASSPGQGNIQYF.

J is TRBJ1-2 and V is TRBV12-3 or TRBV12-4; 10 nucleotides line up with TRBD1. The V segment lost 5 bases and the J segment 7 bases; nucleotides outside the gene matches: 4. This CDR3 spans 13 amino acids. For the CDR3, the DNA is TGTGCCAGCAGTCGACAGGGGGCACGTGGCTACACCTTC. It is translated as CASSRQGARGYTF.

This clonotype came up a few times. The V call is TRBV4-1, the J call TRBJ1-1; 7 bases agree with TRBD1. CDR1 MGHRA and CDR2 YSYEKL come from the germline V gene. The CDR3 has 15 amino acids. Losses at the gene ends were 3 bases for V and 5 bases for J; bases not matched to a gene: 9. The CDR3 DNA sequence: TGCGCCAGCAGCCAGAGGGACAGCGATTGGACTGAAGCTTTCTTT. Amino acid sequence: CASSQRDSDWTEAFF.

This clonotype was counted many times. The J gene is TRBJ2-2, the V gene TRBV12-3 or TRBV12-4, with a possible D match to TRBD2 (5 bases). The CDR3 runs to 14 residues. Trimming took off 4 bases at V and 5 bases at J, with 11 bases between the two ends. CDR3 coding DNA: TGTGCCAGCAGTTGGTGGGAGCATACCGGGGAGCTGTTTTTT. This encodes CASSWWEHTGELFF.

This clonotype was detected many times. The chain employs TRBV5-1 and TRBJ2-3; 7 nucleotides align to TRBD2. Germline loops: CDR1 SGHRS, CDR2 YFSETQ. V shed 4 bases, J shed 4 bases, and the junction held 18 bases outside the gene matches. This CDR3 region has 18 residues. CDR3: CASSRSPPGWEGADTQYF. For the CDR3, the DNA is TGCGCCAGCAGCCGATCTCCCCCCGGTTGGGAGGGTGCAGATACGCAGTATTTT.

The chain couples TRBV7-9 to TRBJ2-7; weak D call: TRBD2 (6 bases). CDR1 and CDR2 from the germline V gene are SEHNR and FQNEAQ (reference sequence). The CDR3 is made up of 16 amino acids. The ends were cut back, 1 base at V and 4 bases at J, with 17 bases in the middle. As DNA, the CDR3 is TGTGCCAGCAGCTTAGGGGGACTCACCCGTTCTTACGAGCAGTACTTC. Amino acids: CASSLGGLTRSYEQYF.

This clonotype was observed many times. This CDR3 is CSALTRRSSTDTQYF. The DNA of the CDR3 is TGCAGTGCTTTGACTAGGCGCTCTAGCACAGATACGCAGTATTTT. This chain uses TRBV20-1 with TRBJ2-3, with D tentatively TRBD2 (6 bases). This CDR3 contains 15 residues. V was cut by 5 bases and J by 0 bases, with 15 bases left in between. Germline CDR1 and CDR2: DFQATT and SNEGSKA (reference sequence).